The 14 T cell receptor beta chains in this list originate from one sample, sequenced in a study of PD-1 blockade in classical Hodgkin lymphoma. Method: immunoSEQ multiplex PCR; TCRdb's copy keeps in-frame clones and lacks some. There are about 32,000 clones in the sample; about 81% occur only once, and about a sixth lies in the top ten. The time point is: cycle 4 day 1 (C4D1), after less than 7 weeks of nivolumab. Relapse was seen in all patients after autologous stem cell transplantation, and brentuximab vedotin exposure was variable. Sample: peripheral blood mononuclear cells (PBMCs), taken before the fourth cycle of nivolumab. The origin of the receptors is a human donor with classical Hodgkin lymphoma.

The J gene is TRBJ2-7, the V gene TRBV18; 7 bases agree with TRBD1. Germline V gives CDR1 KGHSH, CDR2 LQKENI. Unmatched junction bases numbered 2, after V lost 4 bases and J lost 2 bases. This CDR3 has 13 residues. The CDR3 region is CASSLGTAYEQYF. CDR3 bases: TGTGCCAGCTCACTTGGGACAGCCTACGAGCAGTACTTC.

The chain joins TRBV7-8 to TRBJ2-7, with TRBD1 matching over 7 bases. The CDR3 spans 14 residues. Per the germline V gene, CDR1 is SGHVS and CDR2 is FQNEAQ. Written as DNA, the CDR3 is TGTGCCAGCAGTTTAGCCTGGACAGGCTACGAGCAGTACGTC. This gives the protein CASSLAWTGYEQYV.

The chain has TRBV5-5 and TRBJ1-3; 7 bases align to TRBD1. The CDR3 length is 14 residues. Germline values: CDR1 SGHKS, CDR2 YYEKEE (reference sequence). V gave up 4 bases and J gave up 4 bases; unmatched junction bases: 5. Written as DNA, the CDR3 is TGTGCCAGCAGCCCTCAGGGGGGAGGAAACACCATATATTTT. This codes for CASSPQGGGNTIYF.

The chain uses TRBV4-1 and TRBJ2-3, with no clear D. CDR1 is MGHRA, CDR2 YSYEKL, per germline. The CDR3 runs to 13 residues. Trimming removed 5 bases from V and 9 bases from J, with 15 bases in between. The chain's CDR3 is CASSALDPPTQYF. CDR3 bases: TGCGCCAGCAGCGCGCTAGACCCGCCGACGCAGTATTTT.

The V gene is TRBV19, the J gene TRBJ1-4; 8 bases line up with TRBD1. V was clipped by 2 bases and J by 3 bases; unmatched bases: 5. Germline V gene sequence: CDR1 LNHDA, CDR2 SQIVND (reference sequence). The CDR3 has 16 amino acids. In DNA, the CDR3 is TGTGCCAGTAGTATATCAAGGACAGGGCCTAATGAAAAACTGTTTTTT. Encoded protein: CASSISRTGPNEKLFF.

The V gene is TRBV2, the J gene TRBJ2-5, with D uncertain. Per germline, CDR1 SNHLY and CDR2 FYNNEI. The CDR3 consists of 15 residues. The V end was cut by 1 base, the J end by 5 bases, with 14 bases between. The CDR3 loop reads CASSEEGLLGETQYF. The CDR3 DNA is TGTGCCAGCAGTGAAGAGGGTCTACTCGGCGAGACCCAGTACTTC.

This clone was counted only a few times. The V gene is TRBV6-6, the J gene TRBJ1-5; D is possibly TRBD1 (5 bases). The CDR3 loop spans 16 amino acids. Trimming took off 4 bases at V and 3 bases at J, with 16 bases between the two ends. Germline loops: CDR1 MNHNY, CDR2 SVGAGI (reference sequence). CDR3 region: CASSWLQGVHNQPQHF. The CDR3 region has the DNA TGTGCCAGCAGTTGGCTCCAGGGAGTTCACAATCAGCCCCAGCATTTT.

This chain connects TRBV10-3 to TRBJ1-2; 7 nucleotides agree with TRBD1. With V trimmed by 7 bases and J by 4 bases, 15 bases remained unmatched. The CDR3 runs to 16 residues. Germline CDR1 is ENHRY and CDR2 is SYGVKD. Here the CDR3 DNA reads TGTGCCATCACCACTTTTCACCGGGACAGAGTCTATGGCTACACCTTC. This codes for CAITTFHRDRVYGYTF.

The chain carries TRBV5-6 and TRBJ2-4; D is uncertain. V lost 4 bases and J 5 bases, leaving 4 bases between the germline ends. The germline V gene encodes CDR1 SGHDT and CDR2 YYEEEE. This CDR3 contains 11 residues. The CDR3 loop reads CASSLQNIQYF. DNA of the CDR3: TGTGCCAGCAGCCTACAAAACATTCAGTACTTC. Filled out from reference TRBV5-6 and TRBJ2-4, the complete variable domain reads DAGVTQSPTHLIKTRGQQVTLRCSPKSGHDTVSWYQQALGQGPQFIFQYYEEEERQRGNFPDRFSGHQFPNYSSELNVNALLLGDSALYLCASSLQNIQYFGAGTRLSVL.

The count of this clone is one. The chain links TRBV7-2 to TRBJ1-3; tentatively, D is TRBD1 (5 bases). V was pared by 2 bases and J by 3 bases, with 8 bases between. The CDR3 extends over 14 amino acids. In germline, CDR1 is SGHTA, CDR2 FQGNSA. DNA for the CDR3: TGTGCCAGCAGCTTAACACAGGTTGGAAACACCATATATTTT. Translation gives CASSLTQVGNTIYF.

This chain links TRBV6-5 with TRBJ2-1, with D possibly TRBD2 on 6 matching bases. The V end was cut by 0 bases, the J end by 5 bases, with 8 bases between. The CDR3 is 14 residues long. Germline V lookup: CDR1 MNHEY, CDR2 SVGAGI. CDR3 residues: CASSYSGGHNEQFF. The CDR3 DNA is TGTGCCAGCAGTTACTCGGGAGGTCACAATGAGCAGTTCTTC.

The V gene is TRBV7-2, the J gene TRBJ1-1; no firm D call. The CDR3 runs 14 residues. V gave up 1 base and J gave up 3 bases, with 9 bases separating them. CDR1 is SGHTA and CDR2 is FQGNSA in the germline V gene. The CDR3 bases are TGTGCCAGCAGCTTAGAACTGGGGTACACTGAAGCTTTCTTT. Encoded protein: CASSLELGYTEAFF.

The rearrangement joins TRBV9 to TRBJ2-1; D possibly corresponds to TRBD2 (5 bases). The V gene's germline CDR1 is SGDLS and CDR2 YYNGEE. Trimming cost V 3 bases and J 7 bases, with 23 bases left between them. The length of the CDR3 is 17 residues. CDR3 DNA: TGTGCCAGCAGCGCAAGAATAGACGGCCGAGGGAGAAATGAGCAGTTCTTC. It codes for CASSARIDGRGRNEQFF.

The chain employs TRBV4-3 and TRBJ2-5, with 13 bases aligning to TRBD2. Trimming took 1 base from V and 5 from J; bases not matched to a gene: 10. From germline, CDR1 is LGHNA and CDR2 YSLEER. The CDR3 runs to 18 residues. The DNA for the CDR3 is TGCGCCAGCAGCCAAGTAGTGACTAGCGGGGGGCCCCGGGAGACCCAGTACTTC. Protein: CASSQVVTSGGPRETQYF.